Listed below are T cell receptor beta chains from one sample, sequenced in a study of OX40 agonist ivuxolimab in advanced cancers. The assay was immunoSEQ multiplex PCR, and TCRdb's table has in-frame clones only and misses some. Altogether about 68,000 clones are present, about 84% being singletons, with the ten largest covering around 0.63%. The source material was CD4+ or CD8+ T cells sorted from blood, sampled in a trial of the OX40 agonist ivuxolimab. These receptors all come from an adult with an advanced solid tumor such as melanoma, head and neck, liver or kidney cancer. Each CDR3 is given with its conserved first and last residue. Fields, in order: V gene, J gene, D gene, CDR3 protein, CDR3 DNA. D genes are given only for firm matches.

v_call: TRBV5-1; j_call: TRBJ2-3; d_call: .; cdr3_aa: CASSLAGPSTDTQYF; cdr3_nt: TGCGCCAGCAGCTTGGCTGGACCTAGCACAGATACGCAGTATTTT
v_call: TRBV2; j_call: TRBJ1-4; d_call: TRBD1; cdr3_aa: CASGQENEKLFF; cdr3_nt: TGTGCCAGCGGACAGGAAAATGAAAAACTGTTTTTT
v_call: TRBV12-5; j_call: TRBJ1-6; d_call: .; cdr3_aa: CASGLGNSPLHF; cdr3_nt: TGTGCTAGTGGTTTGGGAAATTCACCCCTCCACTTT
v_call: TRBV28; j_call: TRBJ2-7; d_call: .; cdr3_aa: CASSLEVGEQYF; cdr3_nt: TGTGCCAGCAGTTTAGAGGTGGGGGAGCAGTACTTC
v_call: TRBV11-2; j_call: TRBJ1-2; d_call: TRBD1; cdr3_aa: CASSLLAGTANYGYTF; cdr3_nt: TGTGCCAGCAGCTTACTGGCCGGGACAGCTAACTATGGCTACACCTTC
v_call: TRBV5-4; j_call: TRBJ2-5; d_call: TRBD1; cdr3_aa: CASSSKDRAQTQYF; cdr3_nt: TGTGCCAGCAGCTCCAAAGACAGGGCCCAGACCCAGTACTTC
v_call: TRBV4-1; j_call: TRBJ2-3; d_call: .; cdr3_aa: CASSQEGKRGTDTQYF; cdr3_nt: TGCGCCAGCAGCCAAGAGGGAAAGCGGGGCACAGATACGCAGTATTTT
v_call: TRBV11-2; j_call: TRBJ1-1; d_call: .; cdr3_aa: CASSLARGNTEAFF; cdr3_nt: TGTGCCAGCAGCTTAGCCAGGGGGAACACTGAAGCTTTCTTT
v_call: TRBV15; j_call: TRBJ2-1; d_call: .; cdr3_aa: CATSSPPPGFNEQFF; cdr3_nt: TGTGCCACCAGCAGCCCACCTCCAGGTTTTAATGAGCAGTTCTTC
v_call: TRBV7-2; j_call: TRBJ1-4; d_call: .; cdr3_aa: CASSLGVIRGDRNEKLFF; cdr3_nt: TGTGCCAGCAGCTTGGGGGTAATAAGGGGAGACCGTAATGAAAAACTGTTTTTT
v_call: TRBV19; j_call: TRBJ2-7; d_call: .; cdr3_aa: CATTDGDEQYF; cdr3_nt: TGTGCCACCACGGACGGAGACGAGCAGTACTTC
v_call: TRBV10-3; j_call: TRBJ1-2; d_call: .; cdr3_aa: CAISKNAGENYGYTF; cdr3_nt: TGTGCCATCAGCAAGAATGCAGGCGAAAACTATGGCTACACCTTC